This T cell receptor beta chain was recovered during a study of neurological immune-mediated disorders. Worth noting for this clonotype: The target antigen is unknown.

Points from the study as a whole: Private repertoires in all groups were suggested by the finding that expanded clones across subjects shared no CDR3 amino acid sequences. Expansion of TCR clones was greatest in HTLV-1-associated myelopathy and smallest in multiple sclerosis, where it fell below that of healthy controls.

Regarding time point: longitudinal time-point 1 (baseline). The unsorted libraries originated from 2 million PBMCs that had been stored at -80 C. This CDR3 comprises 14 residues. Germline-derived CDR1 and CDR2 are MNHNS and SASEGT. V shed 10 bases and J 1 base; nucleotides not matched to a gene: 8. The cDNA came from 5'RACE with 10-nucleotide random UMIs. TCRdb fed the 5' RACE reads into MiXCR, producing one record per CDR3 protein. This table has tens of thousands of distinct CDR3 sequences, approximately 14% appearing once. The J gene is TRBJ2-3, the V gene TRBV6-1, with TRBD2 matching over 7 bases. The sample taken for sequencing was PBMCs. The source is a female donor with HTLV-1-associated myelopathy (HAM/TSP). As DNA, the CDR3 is TGTGCCATCAGCTCCCGGGGGGGCACAGATACGCAGTATTTT. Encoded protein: CAISSRGGTDTQYF.